Here is one T cell receptor (beta chain) with its context. The antigen remains undetermined. The record originates from a study of OX40 agonist ivuxolimab in advanced cancers. Study-wide context: Two patients with cutaneous melanoma and one with hepatocellular carcinoma, three in total, showed partial responses.

Only in-frame clones appear in the TCRdb table, and some are missing; sequencing was by immunoSEQ multiplex PCR. The table shows approximately 61,000 clones, with nearly 90% occurring only once. Findings and caveats of the study: In the 0.1 to 3.0 mg/kg range, CD4+ and CD8+ blood T cells had expanded clonally by week 6.

The CDR3 covers 11 residues. The germline CDR1 and CDR2 sequences are GTSNPN and SVGIG (reference sequence). The V end was cut by 5 bases, the J end by 3 bases, with 7 bases between. The sequenced sample was CD4+ or CD8+ T cells sorted from blood, obtained in a trial of the OX40 agonist ivuxolimab. This TCR was recovered from an adult with an advanced solid tumor such as melanoma, head and neck, liver or kidney cancer. The rearrangement links TRBV30 to TRBJ1-1; D gene unclear. CDR3 region: CAWAEDTEAFF. The CDR3, as DNA: TGTGCCTGGGCGGAGGACACTGAAGCTTTCTTT.